These 3 T cell receptor beta chains share one sample of origin, sequenced in a study of shared clonotypes between healthy human individuals. Only in-frame clones appear in the TCRdb table, and some are missing; sequencing was by immunoSEQ multiplex PCR. The sample consists of 2 million to 2.5 million clones, approximately 96% of them appearing once. Source material: naive CD4+ T cells sorted from blood. The subset here: CD45RA+ positively selected. The receptors derive from a man aged 18 to 29 in good health.

This chain links TRBV19 with TRBJ2-6; possibly TRBD1 for D (6 bases). The germline V gene encodes CDR1 LNHDA and CDR2 SQIVND (reference sequence). V gave up 6 bases and J gave up 3 bases, with 12 bases separating them. This CDR3 is 15 amino acids long. The chain's CDR3 is CASSLGQYGANVLTF. CDR3 sequence (DNA): TGTGCCAGTAGCCTAGGACAGTATGGGGCCAACGTCCTGACTTTC.

The CDR3 DNA follows: TGTGCCAGCTCTCCTCAGGCGGGCGCCGACACCGGGGAGCTGTTTTTT. It codes for CASSPQAGADTGELFF. The chain combines TRBV18 with TRBJ2-2, with D possibly TRBD2 on 5 matching bases. CDR1 KGHSH and CDR2 LQKENI come from the germline V gene. The CDR3 consists of 16 residues. V was cut by 6 bases and J by 3 bases, with 17 bases left in between.

CDR3 sequence (DNA): TGTGCCAGCAGCTTAGCGACCGGGGAGTGGAATGAGCAGTTCTTC. It specifies CASSLATGEWNEQFF. This chain joins TRBV7-8 and TRBJ2-1; tentative D call: TRBD2 (5 bases). Germline CDR1 and CDR2: SGHVS and FQNEAQ. V lost 0 bases, J lost 7 bases, and 13 bases lay in between. This CDR3 comprises 15 residues.